The 12 T cell receptor beta chains reported below all come from one sample, sequenced in a study of shared clonotypes between healthy human individuals (dated by TCRdb to 2019 to 2021). Library preparation was by the immunoSEQ multiplex PCR assay. In its TCRdb copy, this immuneACCESS table keeps in-frame sequences only and misses some clones. Where compared with another copy, unresolved V genes explain less than half of these, and the others have no known cause. The sample has some 470,000 clones on record, around 80% of them singletons. The top ten clones comprise 10% to 15% of the sample. Material: PBMCs. The origin of the receptors is a woman aged 40 to 49 in good health. Some clones in this sample may be carry-over from other donors' samples.

The chain has TRBV7-2 and TRBJ2-6; D remains ambiguous. The CDR3 contains 15 residues. V was clipped by 5 bases and J by 2 bases, with 10 bases between them. The germline gives CDR1 SGHTA, CDR2 FQGNSA. CDR3 DNA: TGTGCCAGCAGCCCCCCCAGTCCTGGGGCCAACGTCCTGACTTTC. This encodes CASSPPSPGANVLTF.

The chain links TRBV9 to TRBJ2-7, with D perhaps TRBD1 (6 bases). The germline CDR1 and CDR2 sequences are SGDLS and YYNGEE. Trimming stripped 4 bases from V and 4 bases from J, with 18 bases between. CDR3 length equals 15 residues. The CDR3 nucleotides read TGTGCCAGCAGCCGATCAGGGGAATGGGAATACGAGCAGTACTTC. It specifies CASSRSGEWEYEQYF.

The chain employs TRBV19 and TRBJ2-3; 11 bases are shared with TRBD1. The CDR3 contains 19 residues. Germline V gene data show CDR1 as LNHDA and CDR2 as SQIVND (reference sequence). Trimming cost V 11 bases and J 0 bases; bases outside gene matches: 19. DNA of the CDR3: TGTGCCGCAACGGAACGGGGACAGGGGGTTGCGGCTAGCACAGATACGCAGTATTTT. It is translated as CAATERGQGVAASTDTQYF.

V is TRBV30 and J is TRBJ2-5; possibly TRBD2 for D (6 bases). Trimming removed 0 bases at V and 11 bases at J, with 16 bases between. The CDR3 spans 13 residues. Germline V gene sequence: CDR1 GTSNPN, CDR2 SVGIG (reference sequence). CDR3 sequence (DNA): TGTGCCTGGAGTGTATGGAGGGGCGGTGAGCAGTACTTC. It specifies CAWSVWRGGEQYF.

This clone occurred once. The chain employs TRBV18 and TRBJ1-5; maybe TRBD1 (5 bases). CDR1 KGHSH and CDR2 LQKENI come from the germline V gene. Trimming removed 4 bases at V and 3 bases at J, with 13 bases between. The CDR3 is 15 amino acids. The DNA of the CDR3 is TGTGCCAGCTCACGAGCCAGACAGTTCAATCAGCCCCAGCATTTT. Protein product: CASSRARQFNQPQHF.

This chain uses TRBV7-2 with TRBJ2-1; 14 positions match TRBD2. The V gene's germline CDR1 is SGHTA and CDR2 FQGNSA. V lost 1 base to trimming and J lost 15 bases; unmatched junction nucleotides: 5. This CDR3 comprises 14 residues. The CDR3 loop is CASSLGLAGGASFF. CDR3 nucleotides: TGTGCCAGCAGCTTAGGACTAGCGGGAGGGGCTTCGTTCTTC.

The chain recombines TRBV28 with TRBJ1-2; TRBD1 is a possible D gene (6 bases). Germline assignment: CDR1 MDHEN and CDR2 SYDVKM. V lost 7 bases and J 5 bases, leaving 17 bases between the germline ends. There are 14 residues in the CDR3. The chain's CDR3 is CASTRGGGAYGYTF. CDR3 in DNA: TGTGCCAGCACCCGAGGGGGGGGCGCGTATGGCTACACCTTC.

Written as DNA, the CDR3 is TGCAGCGTTGCTTACCAAGGACTAGCGGGATCGTTAATAAGCACAGATACGCAGTATTTT. It is translated as CSVAYQGLAGSLISTDTQYF. The chain links TRBV29-1 to TRBJ2-3; TRBD2 aligns across 12 bases. CDR3 length equals 20 residues. Unmatched junction bases numbered 17, after V lost 4 bases and J lost 0 bases. CDR1 SQVTM and CDR2 ANQGSEA come from the germline V gene.

The rearrangement uses TRBV5-4 and TRBJ2-2, with TRBD2 matching 11 bases. The CDR3 has 16 residues. After removal of 4 bases from V and 6 bases from J, the junction contained 8 bases not matched to a gene. Germline CDR1 SGHNT, CDR2 YYREEE (reference sequence). CDR3 in DNA: TGTGCCAGCAGCCGTCCTAGCGGGAGGCAGGCCGGGGAGCTGTTTTTT. The encoded protein is CASSRPSGRQAGELFF.

This clone appeared once. The V gene is TRBV29-1, the J gene TRBJ2-7; tentatively, D is TRBD1 (6 bases). Per germline, CDR1 SQVTM and CDR2 ANQGSEA. With 6 bases removed from V and 4 bases from J, the gap between germline ends came to 13 bases. The CDR3 has 12 amino acids. This CDR3 reads CSVGWGRYEQYF. The CDR3 DNA reads as TGCAGCGTAGGGTGGGGGCGGTACGAGCAGTACTTC.

Details on this clone: The identical CDR3 is also encoded by other nucleotide sequences in the sample. The chain carries TRBV4-2 and TRBJ2-3, with D hard to call. Germline CDR1 is LGHNA and CDR2 is YNFKEQ. V lost 0 bases and J 2 bases, leaving 9 bases between the germline ends. This CDR3 spans 15 amino acids. In DNA form, the CDR3 reads TGTGCCAGCAGCCAAGAGTCGCGGTCCACAGATACGCAGTATTTT. Translated, it gives CASSQESRSTDTQYF.

V and J are TRBV27 and TRBJ2-3, with 15 positions matching TRBD2. The CDR3 is 17 residues long. The V gene's germline CDR1 is MNHEY and CDR2 SMNVEV (reference sequence). J was trimmed by 4 bases and V by 6 bases; bases with no gene match: 8. CDR3 DNA sequence: TGTGCCAGCAGAAACGGACTAGCGGGAGGGCCAGCAGATACGCAGTATTTT. Its translation is CASRNGLAGGPADTQYF.